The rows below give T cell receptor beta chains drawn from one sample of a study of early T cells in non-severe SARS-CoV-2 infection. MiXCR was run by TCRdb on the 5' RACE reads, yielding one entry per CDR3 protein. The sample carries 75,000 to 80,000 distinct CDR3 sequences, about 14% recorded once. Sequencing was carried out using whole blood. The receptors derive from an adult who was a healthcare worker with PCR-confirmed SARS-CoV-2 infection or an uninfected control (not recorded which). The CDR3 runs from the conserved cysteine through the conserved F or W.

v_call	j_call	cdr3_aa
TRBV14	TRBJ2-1	CASSQGVAYNEQFF
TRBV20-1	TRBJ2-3	CSASKGLAGTMLTDTQYF
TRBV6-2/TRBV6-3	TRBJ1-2	CASSPRPGQENYGYTF
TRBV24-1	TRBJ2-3	CATATTTSTDTQYF
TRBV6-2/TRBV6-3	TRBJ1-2	CASSSGPFPNYGYTF
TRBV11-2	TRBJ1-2	CASRRPGQGNYGYTF
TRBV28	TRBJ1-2	CASGFAGGHKDGYTF
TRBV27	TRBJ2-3	CASSYRASGSTDTQYF
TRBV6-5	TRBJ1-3	CASSYSRSSGNTIYF
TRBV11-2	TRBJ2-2	CASSAYRVGGELFF
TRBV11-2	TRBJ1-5	CASSLEGVRLSYQPQHF
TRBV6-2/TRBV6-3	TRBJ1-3	CASSSLGTANTIYF
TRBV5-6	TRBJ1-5	CASSLRPDDNQPQHF
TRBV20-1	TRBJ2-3	CSAGIGRRTDTQYF
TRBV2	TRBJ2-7	CASSDWGFGNEQYF
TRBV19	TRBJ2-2	CASSISSGGNTGELFF
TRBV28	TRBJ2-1	CASLPLSYNEQFF
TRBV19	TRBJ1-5	CASNAGGSSNQPQHF
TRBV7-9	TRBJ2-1	CASSPTGTGGFNEQFF
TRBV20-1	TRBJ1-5	CSARARTGGNNQPQHF
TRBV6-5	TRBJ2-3	CASSRLAGGSDTQYF
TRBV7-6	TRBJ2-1	CASSDGLGPHNEQFF
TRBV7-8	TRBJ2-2	CASSPQGAGTGELFF
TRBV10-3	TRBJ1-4	CAISVDRDEKLFF
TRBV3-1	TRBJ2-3	CASSPDSGGATSTDTQYF
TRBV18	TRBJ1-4	CASSRSEGDEKLFF
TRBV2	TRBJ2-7	CASSRSSGGTSYEQYF
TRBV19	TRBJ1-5	CASSPRDRGLNQPQHF
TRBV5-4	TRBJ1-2	CASSLLGAYGYTF
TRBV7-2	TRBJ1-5	CASSLVGQGGNQPQHF
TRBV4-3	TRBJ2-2	CASSYTPETGELFF
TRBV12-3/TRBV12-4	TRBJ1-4	CASSLTSTNEKLFF
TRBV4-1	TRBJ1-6	CASSQGPRILF
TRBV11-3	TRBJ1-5	CASSRLRFYSNQPQHF
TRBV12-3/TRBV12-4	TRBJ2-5	CASSLRFSETQYF
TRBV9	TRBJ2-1	CASRAAGDEQFF
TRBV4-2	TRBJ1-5	CASSQDGNQPQHF
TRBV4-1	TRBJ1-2	CASSQETGNYGYTF
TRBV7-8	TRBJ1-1	CASRQDSSYTEAFF
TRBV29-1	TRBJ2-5	CSVDGQIQETQYF
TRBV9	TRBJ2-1	CASSVETDYNEQFF
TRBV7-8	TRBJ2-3	CASKKGRSTDTQYF
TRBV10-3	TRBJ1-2	CATQGAGGYTF
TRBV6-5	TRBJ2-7	CASSYSGRGYEQYF
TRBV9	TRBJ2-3	CASSGTRAYTDTQYF
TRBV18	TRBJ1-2	CASSRTGYGYTF
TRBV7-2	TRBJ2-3	CASSPRTDTQYF
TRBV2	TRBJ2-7	CASRNLYEQYF
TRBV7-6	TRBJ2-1	CASTPLAGYNEQFF
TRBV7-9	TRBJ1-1	CASSLSGTGTEAFF
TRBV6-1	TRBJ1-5	CASSEARSGGRIQPQHF
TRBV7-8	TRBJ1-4	CASSSRTGYNEKLFF
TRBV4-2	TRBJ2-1	CASSHPRGSGSIANEQFF
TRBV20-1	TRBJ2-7	CSASLANEQYF
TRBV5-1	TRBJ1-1	CASSLSRLLNTEAFF